The rows below give T cell receptor beta chains drawn from one sample of a study of CXCR3-negative and CXCR3-positive naive CD8 T cells. From the 5' RACE reads, TCRdb lists one entry per CDR3 protein and no DNA. The sample table includes around 48,000 distinct CDR3 sequences. The source material was memory CD8+ T cells from blood. Every receptor here comes from a human donor in good health. Some clones in this sample may be carry-over from other donors' samples. Both conserved end residues are part of each CDR3. Fields, in order: J gene, V gene, CDR3 protein.

TRBJ1-1	TRBV29-1	CSVESLPEAFF
TRBJ2-5	TRBV27	CASSLVGRQETQYF
TRBJ2-5	TRBV28	CASSLASQETQYF
TRBJ1-1	TRBV19	CASSAGGWETEAFF
TRBJ2-7	TRBV12-3/TRBV12-4	CASSLGLSGSYEQYF
TRBJ1-1	TRBV9	CASSTTTGGTEAFF
TRBJ2-2	TRBV12-3/TRBV12-4	CASSLEQGGTRELFF
TRBJ2-3	TRBV24-1	CATSPRRGVTTDTQYF
TRBJ2-3	TRBV18	CASSPFGLAGGPTDTQYF
TRBJ2-7	TRBV28	CASSPRGRTSGGYEQYF
TRBJ2-2	TRBV6-4	CASSAQGGTGELFF
TRBJ2-7	TRBV5-1	CASSPYGREAAYEQYF
TRBJ2-5	TRBV12-3/TRBV12-4	CASSETGLHQETQYF
TRBJ2-7	TRBV12-3/TRBV12-4	CASSFISGENIYEQYF
TRBJ1-2	TRBV12-3/TRBV12-4	CASSLDSTNYGYTF
TRBJ2-5	TRBV29-1	CSVLADSQETQYF
TRBJ2-7	TRBV20-1	CSARGRTTVGFYEQYF
TRBJ2-7	TRBV21-1	CASSGPGLGYEQYF
TRBJ2-1	TRBV4-3	CASSQDRSGGYNEQFF
TRBJ2-3	TRBV4-1	CASSQEPGTSTDTQYF
TRBJ2-7	TRBV29-1	CSVRSDAYEQYF
TRBJ2-1	TRBV28	CASSLLAWTGDFSYNEQFF
TRBJ2-2	TRBV7-2	CASSLAYLAGGPSTGELFF
TRBJ2-7	TRBV7-9	CASSPRDSMGEQYF
TRBJ2-7	TRBV29-1	CSVGTESYEQYF
TRBJ2-1	TRBV6-5	CASSDVAAGPTYNEQFF
TRBJ2-7	TRBV6-6	CASSSSGYEQYF
TRBJ2-2	TRBV7-3	CASSLDGGLTGELFF
TRBJ2-7	TRBV18	CASSPPDRSSYEQYF
TRBJ2-2	TRBV7-9	CASSSTGTGMIGELFF
TRBJ1-2	TRBV23-1	CASSQSIWGNDYGYTF
TRBJ2-3	TRBV12-3/TRBV12-4	CASSGDIGPDHTQYF
TRBJ2-5	TRBV12-3/TRBV12-4	CASSEGWETQYF
TRBJ2-7	TRBV29-1	CSVEPGNDEQYF
TRBJ2-3	TRBV29-1	CSARTGSGDTQYF
TRBJ2-7	TRBV29-1	CSVWDRSYEQYF
TRBJ1-1	TRBV20-1	CSARDLGGIEAFF
TRBJ2-5	TRBV21-1	CASSNGWRERETQYF
TRBJ1-3	TRBV30	CAWSALDGNTIYF
TRBJ2-7	TRBV20-1	CSAPTGHQPHEQYF
TRBJ2-2	TRBV5-1	CASRDTGQGMLNTGELFF
TRBJ2-5	TRBV6-5	CASSLTSGIETQYF
TRBJ2-6	TRBV6-6	CASSQQGSSSGANVLTF
TRBJ2-1	TRBV11-2	CASSFTQGPGSYNEQFF
TRBJ1-2	TRBV29-1	CSVETSGWRYGYTF
TRBJ1-1	TRBV28	CASCDNTEAFF
TRBJ1-1	TRBV15	CATRGDRFPEAFF
TRBJ2-7	TRBV4-2	CASSNYVVHEAYEQYF
TRBJ1-1	TRBV6-6	CASSLQPEAFF
TRBJ2-1	TRBV11-3	CASSLRTWEVNEQFF
TRBJ1-1	TRBV9	CASSVGLRENTEAFF
TRBJ2-1	TRBV7-8	CASSVPGTSVVNEQFF
TRBJ2-2	TRBV29-1	CSVDGGGELFF
TRBJ1-3	TRBV28	CASSFGTLGNTIYF
TRBJ2-7	TRBV12-3/TRBV12-4	CASSLGHEQYF
TRBJ2-5	TRBV12-3/TRBV12-4	CASMLAGVEETQYF
TRBJ2-7	TRBV29-1	CSVEDRGDSYEQYF
TRBJ2-2	TRBV5-1	CASSLAPSGGRNTGELFF
TRBJ2-5	TRBV7-9	CASSIAAATQYF
TRBJ2-1	TRBV14	CASSEGHEQFF